These 25 T cell receptor beta chains came from one sample sequenced in a study of CD8+ T cells in alopecia areata. Indicated treatment: oral pan-JAK inhibitor, 5-10 mg twice daily. Extraction of RNA preceded its reverse transcription into cDNA, which served as the sequencing template. Assay: immunoSEQ multiplex PCR; the TCRdb copy retains only in-frame clones and omits some. The data hold 190,000 or so clones, with roughly three fifths observed a single time. The sample here was CD8+ T cells sorted from blood, taken at week 24, from a patient treated with tofacitinib. These receptors originate from a human donor with alopecia areata.

This chain links TRBV5-1 with TRBJ2-1; 10 nucleotides match TRBD2. J was trimmed by 3 bases and V by 3 bases; bases with no gene match: 9. The CDR3 has 17 residues. Per the germline V gene, CDR1 is SGHRS and CDR2 is YFSETQ. The CDR3 region has the DNA TGCGCCAGCAGCTCTAGCGGGGGAGCAGGAATCTACAATGAGCAGTTCTTC. Translating gives CASSSSGGAGIYNEQFF.

The V gene is TRBV13, the J gene TRBJ1-1; D unresolved. With 0 bases removed from V and 8 bases from J, the gap between germline ends came to 7 bases. This CDR3 contains 12 residues. From germline, CDR1 is PRHDT and CDR2 FYEKMQ (reference sequence). This CDR3 reads CASSLGPQEAFF. The CDR3 DNA reads as TGTGCCAGCAGCTTAGGTCCCCAGGAAGCTTTCTTT.

The chain combines TRBV2 with TRBJ2-3, with 7 bases fitting TRBD2. From germline, CDR1 is SNHLY and CDR2 FYNNEI. The CDR3 covers 14 residues. The V and J ends lost 6 bases and 2 bases, in that order; junction bases with no gene match: 5. As DNA, the CDR3 is TGTGCCAGCAGGCCGGGACTACACACAGATACGCAGTATTTT. It translates to CASRPGLHTDTQYF. Drawing the rest from reference TRBV2 and TRBJ2-3, the complete variable domain is EPEVTQTPSHQVTQMGQEVILRCVPISNHLYFYWYRQILGQKVEFLVSFYNNEISEKSEIFDDQFSVERPDGSNFTLKIRSTKLEDSAMYFCASRPGLHTDTQYFGPGTRLTVL.

This clone was recorded a few times. The chain joins TRBV11-2 to TRBJ2-5; 8 nucleotides agree with TRBD2. CDR3 size: 16 residues. The V gene end was trimmed by 6 bases and the J gene end by 5 bases; junction bases not matched to a gene: 14. Germline lookup yields CDR1 SGHAT and CDR2 FQNNGV. CDR3 coding DNA: TGTGCCAGCAGGCCCGGGGGACTAGATGATTCGGAGACCCAGTACTTC. Translating gives CASRPGGLDDSETQYF.

V gene TRBV7-9 combines with J gene TRBJ1-5, with D perhaps matching TRBD1 (5 bases). With 11 bases removed from V and 4 bases from J, the gap between germline ends came to 15 bases. The length of the CDR3 is 13 residues. In germline, CDR1 is SEHNR, CDR2 FQNEAQ (reference sequence). The CDR3 sequence: CASNNRGNQPQHF. The CDR3 bases are TGTGCCTCAAACAATAGGGGTAATCAGCCCCAGCATTTT.

This clone turned up a few times. The chain is built from TRBV30 and TRBJ1-1; D uncertain. The CDR3 is 11 residues long. CDR1 and CDR2 (germline): GTSNPN, SVGIG (reference sequence). Trimming took 4 bases from V and 7 from J, leaving 10 bases between them. The CDR3 is CAWTGGNEAFF. CDR3 in DNA: TGTGCCTGGACCGGTGGTAATGAAGCTTTCTTT. Full variable domain (rest looked up from reference TRBV30 and TRBJ1-1): SQTIHQWPATLVQPVGSPLSLECTVEGTSNPNLYWYRQAAGRGLQLLFYSVGIGQISSEVPQNLSASRPQDRQFILSSKKLLLSDSGFYLCAWTGGNEAFFGQGTRLTVV.

This clone has a single count. The genes are TRBV10-3 and TRBJ1-2; D is possibly TRBD1 (6 bases). This CDR3 is 12 amino acids long. Germline values: CDR1 ENHRY, CDR2 SYGVKD. V was clipped by 3 bases and J by 6 bases, with 8 bases between them. CDR3 amino acids: CAISETGNGYTF. CDR3 DNA: TGTGCCATCAGTGAAACAGGGAATGGCTACACCTTC.

The chain employs TRBV7-8 and TRBJ2-1; D remains unclear. CDR3 size: 15 residues. The V end was cut by 5 bases, the J end by 2 bases, with 13 bases between. Germline V gene lookup returns CDR1 SGHVS and CDR2 FQNEAQ. The CDR3 sequence is CASSESGVTYNEQFF. In nucleotides, the CDR3 is TGTGCCAGCAGCGAAAGTGGGGTAACCTACAATGAGCAGTTCTTC.

The J gene is TRBJ1-4, the V gene TRBV27; TRBD1 matches 9 bases. Germline trimming cut 2 bases from V and 8 bases from J; bases unmatched to any gene: 6. Germline V lookup: CDR1 MNHEY, CDR2 SMNVEV (reference sequence). This CDR3 is 15 amino acids long. CDR3 nucleotides: TGTGCCAGCAGTTTACGGGACAGGGTTGGAGAAAAACTGTTTTTT. It translates to CASSLRDRVGEKLFF.

This clone showed up just a few times. This chain connects TRBV29-1 to TRBJ1-2; possibly TRBD1 for D (6 bases). The CDR3 covers 12 residues. Germline V gene lookup returns CDR1 SQVTM and CDR2 ANQGSEA. With 3 bases removed from V and 8 bases from J, the gap between germline ends came to 13 bases. Here the CDR3 DNA reads TGCAGCGTTGACGCGGGGGGCCAAGGCTACACCTTC. It specifies CSVDAGGQGYTF.

The rearrangement uses TRBV6-5 and TRBJ2-1; 8 bases are a match to TRBD2. Germline assignment: CDR1 MNHEY and CDR2 SVGAGI. The CDR3 has 15 amino acids. V shed 6 bases, J shed 10 bases, and the junction held 14 bases outside the gene matches. As DNA, the CDR3 is TGTGCCAGCAGGGAAACCGTGGGCTCTAGCGGGGAGCAGTTCTTC. Amino acids: CASRETVGSSGEQFF.

This sequence joins TRBV7-8 and TRBJ2-7; TRBD1 is a possible D gene (7 bases). Trimming took 0 bases from V and 5 from J, leaving 14 bases between them. Germline-derived CDR1 and CDR2 are SGHVS and FQNEAQ. CDR3 length equals 15 residues. The CDR3 DNA reads as TGTGCCAGCAGCTTAGCCTCAGTCAGGGGGGACGAGCAGTACTTC. Amino acid sequence: CASSLASVRGDEQYF.

The chain links TRBV7-8 to TRBJ2-3, with 14 bases aligning to TRBD2. The CDR3 totals 16 residues. The germline V gene has CDR1 SGHVS and CDR2 FQNEAQ. The V and J ends lost 5 bases and 5 bases, in that order; junction bases with no gene match: 6. CDR3 DNA sequence: TGTGCCAGCAGCACCAGACTAGCGGGGGGGCGAGATACGCAGTATTTT. Translation: CASSTRLAGGRDTQYF.

The gene calls are TRBV10-3 and TRBJ1-2; 7 bases align to TRBD1. The CDR3 covers 15 residues. Germline values: CDR1 ENHRY, CDR2 SYGVKD. The J segment lost 3 bases and the V segment lost 4 bases, leaving 8 bases of the junction unmatched. CDR3 in DNA: TGTGCCATCAGTGCGGGGACAGACAATTACTATGGCTACACCTTC. Residues: CAISAGTDNYYGYTF.

The chain is built from TRBV6-5 and TRBJ2-1, with D possibly TRBD2 on 6 matching bases. This CDR3 comprises 13 residues. CDR1 MNHEY and CDR2 SVGAGI come from the germline V gene. V gave up 6 bases and J gave up 8 bases, with 14 bases separating them. CDR3: CASSTAGTYEQFF. CDR3 DNA: TGTGCCAGCAGCACAGCGGGTACCTATGAGCAGTTCTTC.

Here the CDR3 reads CASSPGLAGATDTQYF. CDR3 sequence (DNA): TGTGCCAGCAGCCCCGGACTAGCGGGGGCTACAGATACGCAGTATTTT. The J gene is TRBJ2-3, the V gene TRBV11-2; TRBD2 matches at 13 bases. The V gene's germline CDR1 is SGHAT and CDR2 FQNNGV. V shed 5 bases and J 3 bases; nucleotides not matched to a gene: 5. CDR3 length equals 16 residues.

This clone was recorded once. The gene calls are TRBV30 and TRBJ2-2; no clear D gene. The V and J ends lost 4 bases and 1 base respectively, with 10 bases between them. Germline V gene lookup returns CDR1 GTSNPN and CDR2 SVGIG (reference sequence). The CDR3 totals 14 residues. The CDR3 here is CAWNGEVNTGELFF. As DNA, the CDR3 is TGTGCCTGGAATGGGGAAGTGAACACCGGGGAGCTGTTTTTT.

This clone was seen a few times. V and J are TRBV29-1 and TRBJ1-1; maybe TRBD1 (5 bases). The germline CDR1 and CDR2 sequences are SQVTM and ANQGSEA. Trimming shortened V by 6 bases and J by 8 bases, and 10 bases separated the two germline ends. CDR3 length: 10 residues. The DNA of the CDR3 is TGCAGCGTAGAAAGGGACGAAGCTTTCTTT. It is translated as CSVERDEAFF.

Only one count was recorded for this clone. The chain combines TRBV13 with TRBJ2-3; D is possibly TRBD2 (6 bases). The V end was cut by 6 bases, the J end by 6 bases, with 7 bases between. Germline-derived CDR1 and CDR2 are PRHDT and FYEKMQ (reference sequence). The CDR3 loop spans 11 amino acids. Here the CDR3 DNA reads TGTGCCAGCAGGCGGGGTGATACGCAGTATTTT. This translates into CASRRGDTQYF.

This clone was counted only a few times. The chain recombines TRBV4-2 with TRBJ2-2; D unresolved. Trimming removed 6 bases from V and 6 bases from J, with 11 bases in between. The CDR3 runs to 13 residues. Germline CDR1 is LGHNA and CDR2 is YNFKEQ. The CDR3 spells CASRERTAGELFF. As DNA, the CDR3 is TGTGCCAGCAGAGAAAGGACCGCCGGGGAGCTGTTTTTT.

This chain connects TRBV14 to TRBJ2-4; D may correspond to TRBD1 or TRBD2 (6 bases each). The CDR3 contains 15 residues. Germline V gives CDR1 SGHDN, CDR2 FVKESK. The V and J ends lost 3 bases and 6 bases respectively, with 15 bases between them. As DNA, the CDR3 is TGTGCCAGCAGCCAGCGGAGGGGCAGGGGAAACATTCAGTACTTC. It specifies CASSQRRGRGNIQYF.

The chain is built from TRBV6-5 and TRBJ1-2; TRBD1 matches at 7 bases. V shed 5 bases and J 5 bases; nucleotides not matched to a gene: 8. This CDR3 comprises 14 residues. Germline V gene sequence: CDR1 MNHEY, CDR2 SVGAGI. Here the CDR3 DNA reads TGTGCCAGCAGTACTCCCGGGACAGCTTATGGCTACACCTTC. Its protein is CASSTPGTAYGYTF.

The chain is built from TRBV5-6 and TRBJ2-1; D is unclear. The CDR3 is 12 residues long. V was shortened by 1 base and J by 8 bases, with 7 bases between the two germline ends. CDR1 is SGHDT and CDR2 is YYEEEE in the germline V gene. CDR3 nucleotide sequence: TGTGCCAGCAGCTTGATGGGTGATGAGCAGTTCTTC. Protein product: CASSLMGDEQFF. The entire variable domain, with the rest obtained from reference TRBV5-6 and TRBJ2-1, is as follows: DAGVTQSPTHLIKTRGQQVTLRCSPKSGHDTVSWYQQALGQGPQFIFQYYEEEERQRGNFPDRFSGHQFPNYSSELNVNALLLGDSALYLCASSLMGDEQFFGPGTRLTVL.

The CDR3 loop reads CAWSVGGKTEAFF. CDR3 DNA: TGTGCCTGGAGTGTAGGTGGTAAGACTGAAGCTTTCTTT. This chain joins TRBV30 and TRBJ1-1, with D hard to call. The germline V gene has CDR1 GTSNPN and CDR2 SVGIG (reference sequence). The CDR3 is 13 residues long. The V end lost 0 bases, the J end lost 5 bases, and 10 bases lay between the germline ends.

The CDR3 DNA is TGTGCCAGCAGCTCCGGGACAAGACCAAATGAGCAGTTCTTC. It codes for CASSSGTRPNEQFF. The chain carries TRBV7-9 and TRBJ2-1, with D perhaps matching TRBD1 (6 bases). This CDR3 is 14 amino acids long. Trimming stripped 4 bases from V and 7 bases from J, with 14 bases between. From germline, CDR1 is SEHNR and CDR2 FQNEAQ (reference sequence).